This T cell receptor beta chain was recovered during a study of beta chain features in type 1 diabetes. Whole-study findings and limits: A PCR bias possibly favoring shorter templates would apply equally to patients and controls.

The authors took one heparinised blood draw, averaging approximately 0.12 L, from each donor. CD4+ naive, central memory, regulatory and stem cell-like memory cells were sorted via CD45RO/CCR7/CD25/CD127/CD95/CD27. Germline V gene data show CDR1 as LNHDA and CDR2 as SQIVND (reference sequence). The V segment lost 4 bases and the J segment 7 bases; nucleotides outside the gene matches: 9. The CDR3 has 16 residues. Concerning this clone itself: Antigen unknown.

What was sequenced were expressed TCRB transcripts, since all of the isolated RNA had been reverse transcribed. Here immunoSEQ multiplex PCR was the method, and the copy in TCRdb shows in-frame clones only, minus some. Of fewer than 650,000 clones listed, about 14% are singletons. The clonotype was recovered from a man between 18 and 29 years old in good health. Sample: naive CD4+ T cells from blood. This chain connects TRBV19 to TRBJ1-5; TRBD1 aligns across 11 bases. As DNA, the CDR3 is TGTGCCAGTAGTACCCCGGGACAGGGGGTGGGACAGCCCCAGCATTTT. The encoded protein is CASSTPGQGVGQPQHF.